Listed below are T cell receptor beta chains from one sample, sequenced in a study of blood T cell repertoires in COVID-19. Assay: immunoSEQ multiplex PCR; the TCRdb copy retains only in-frame clones and omits some. This sample has 100,000 or so clones, with just over 85% found just once. Specimen: peripheral blood. The receptor source for this set is a human donor in a cohort sampled during active COVID-19. The CDR3 runs from the conserved cysteine through the conserved F or W. Each record gives: clone size, CDR3 length, J gene, D gene, V gene, CDR3 protein, CDR3 DNA. A D gene is named only where the DNA matches it firmly. Part of the rows lack a size; the others show once, few, many or a class for expanded clones.

>NA|14|TRBJ1-2|NA|TRBV28
CASSFKRSVHGYTF
TGTGCCAGCAGTTTCAAGCGATCCGTGCATGGCTACACCTTC
>once|12|TRBJ2-5|NA|TRBV19
CASSIRPGTQYF
TGTGCCAGTAGTATACGTCCGGGGACCCAGTACTTC
>NA|14|TRBJ2-7|NA|TRBV5-1
CASSPTVSSYEQYF
TGCGCCAGCAGCCCGACAGTGAGCTCCTACGAGCAGTACTTC
>NA|15|TRBJ2-5|TRBD2|TRBV6-5
CASRPPTSGKETQYF
TGTGCCAGCCGACCGCCGACTAGCGGGAAAGAGACCCAGTACTTC
>NA|14|TRBJ2-3|NA|TRBV3-1/TRBV3-2
CASSHSLSTDTQYF
TGTGCCAGCAGTCACTCCTTAAGCACAGATACGCAGTATTTT
>once|16|TRBJ1-1|TRBD1|TRBV14
CASSQDRRQGAGEAFF
TGTGCCAGCAGCCAAGATAGGCGACAGGGGGCCGGTGAAGCTTTCTTT
>NA|13|TRBJ2-4|TRBD1|TRBV5-4
CASSLTGGNIQYF
TGTGCCAGCAGCTTGACAGGGGGGAACATTCAGTACTTC
>NA|11|TRBJ2-3|TRBD2|TRBV30
CAWQRESAQYF
TGTGCCTGGCAGCGGGAGAGCGCGCAGTATTTT
>NA|15|TRBJ1-2|TRBD1|TRBV7-9
CASSLERDSNYGYTF
TGTGCCAGCAGCTTAGAAAGGGACAGTAACTATGGCTACACCTTC
>NA|19|TRBJ2-6|NA|TRBV5-4
CASGGRGWSLISGANVLTF
TGTGCCAGCGGAGGCCGAGGGTGGTCCCTGATCTCTGGGGCCAACGTCCTGACTTTC
>once|12|TRBJ2-5|NA|TRBV11-2
CASSPRGETQYF
TGTGCCAGCAGCCCCCGAGGCGAGACCCAGTACTTC
>NA|13|TRBJ1-1|NA|TRBV28
CATLAGGFPEAFF
TGTGCCACGCTCGCGGGAGGGTTCCCTGAAGCTTTCTTT